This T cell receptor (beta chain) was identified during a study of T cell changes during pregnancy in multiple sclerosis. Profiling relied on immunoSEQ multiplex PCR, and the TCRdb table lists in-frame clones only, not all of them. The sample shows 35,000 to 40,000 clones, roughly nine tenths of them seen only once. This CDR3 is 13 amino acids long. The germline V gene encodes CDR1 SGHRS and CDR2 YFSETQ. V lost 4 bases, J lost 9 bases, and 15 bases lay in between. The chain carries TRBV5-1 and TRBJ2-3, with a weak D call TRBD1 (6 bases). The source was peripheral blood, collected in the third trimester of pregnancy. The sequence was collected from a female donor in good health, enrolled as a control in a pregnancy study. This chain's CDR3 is CASSLRPGQTQYF. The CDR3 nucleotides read TGCGCCAGCAGCCTCAGACCCGGACAGACGCAGTATTTT.